The 30 T cell receptor beta chains below come from one sample, sequenced in a study of cytomegalovirus exposure and HLA in healthy donors. PCR was performed using 60 Vbeta and 13 Jbeta primers. Sequenced by immunoSEQ multiplex PCR; TCRdb stores in-frame clones only, minus some. Here the sample spans roughly 200,000 clones, about 82% being singletons. The specimen sequenced was PBMCs. These receptors were taken from a woman aged 45 to 65 in good health and CMV-seronegative.

The rearrangement links TRBV7-3 to TRBJ2-1; TRBD2 aligns across 11 bases. The CDR3 loop spans 14 amino acids. With 7 bases clipped from V and 7 bases from J, the junction kept 6 bases outside the gene matches. Per germline, CDR1 SGHTA and CDR2 FQGTGA. CDR3 sequence reads: CASNRLAGINEQFF. In DNA, the CDR3 is TGTGCCAGCAACAGACTAGCGGGAATAAATGAGCAGTTCTTC.

V and J are TRBV7-2 and TRBJ1-2, with 11 bases fitting TRBD1. Germline trimming cut 5 bases from V and 5 bases from J; bases unmatched to any gene: 4. Germline V gene sequence: CDR1 SGHTA, CDR2 FQGNSA. The CDR3 has 14 amino acids. The CDR3 loop reads CASSLGQGEYGYTF. The CDR3 DNA sequence: TGTGCCAGCAGCCTGGGACAGGGGGAGTATGGCTACACCTTC.

The rearrangement uses TRBV19 and TRBJ1-4; 8 positions match TRBD1. The CDR3 is made up of 15 amino acids. V trimming: 5 bases; J trimming: 5 bases; junction bases outside the gene matches: 7. The germline V gene encodes CDR1 LNHDA and CDR2 SQIVND (reference sequence). CDR3 protein: CASSYRTGRNEKLFF. The CDR3 coding sequence is TGTGCCAGTAGTTATAGGACAGGGCGAAATGAAAAACTGTTTTTT.

The genes are TRBV27 and TRBJ2-3, with 9 bases matching TRBD2. The V gene end was trimmed by 5 bases and the J gene end by 2 bases; junction bases not matched to a gene: 17. Germline V gene data show CDR1 as MNHEY and CDR2 as SMNVEV (reference sequence). The CDR3 runs 19 residues. The chain's CDR3 is CASSPWGLAGTPLTDTQYF. CDR3 in DNA: TGTGCCAGCAGTCCCTGGGGGCTAGCGGGAACCCCTCTCACAGATACGCAGTATTTT.

This rearrangement joins TRBV6-6 to TRBJ2-2, with no clear D. The CDR3 runs 13 residues. Trimming left V 7 bases short and J 5 bases short, with 11 bases between. Germline CDR1 reads MNHNY; CDR2 reads SVGAGI (reference sequence). CDR3 nucleotide sequence: TGTGCCAGCACGGGTCTCTTAACCGGGGAGCTGTTTTTT. It codes for CASTGLLTGELFF.

The chain employs TRBV5-1 and TRBJ2-3; a weak D match, TRBD1 (6 bases). The length of the CDR3 is 15 residues. In germline, CDR1 is SGHRS, CDR2 YFSETQ. V was shortened by 0 bases and J by 6 bases, with 14 bases between the two germline ends. The CDR3 here is CASSLGGLAGDTQYF. CDR3 nucleotides: TGCGCCAGCAGCTTGGGGGGGCTAGCAGGGGATACGCAGTATTTT. The full variable domain, completed using reference TRBV5-1 and TRBJ2-3, is KAGVTQTPRYLIKTRGQQVTLSCSPISGHRSVSWYQQTPGQGLQFLFEYFSETQRNKGNFPGRFSGRQFSNSRSEMNVSTLELGDSALYLCASSLGGLAGDTQYFGPGTRLTVL.

V and J are TRBV28 and TRBJ2-1; D is perhaps TRBD2 (5 bases). Germline values: CDR1 MDHEN, CDR2 SYDVKM. The CDR3 is made up of 15 amino acids. The V and J ends lost 7 bases and 0 bases respectively, with 13 bases between them. The CDR3 region is CASNSGGPSYNEQFF. CDR3 nucleotides: TGTGCCAGCAATTCTGGCGGGCCCTCCTACAATGAGCAGTTCTTC.

V is TRBV28 and J is TRBJ2-3; no clear D gene. This CDR3 has 14 residues. V shed 6 bases and J shed 0 bases, with 10 bases lying between them. Germline CDR1 MDHEN, CDR2 SYDVKM. CDR3 residues: CASSPSTSTDTQYF. CDR3 sequence (DNA): TGTGCCAGCAGCCCCTCAACTAGCACAGATACGCAGTATTTT.

This chain uses TRBV7-3 with TRBJ2-2; no clear D. CDR1 SGHTA and CDR2 FQGTGA come from the germline V gene. This CDR3 has 14 residues. Trimming cost V 2 bases and J 6 bases, with 10 bases left between them. This CDR3 is CASSLSPGAGELFF. The CDR3 region has the DNA TGTGCCAGCAGCTTATCCCCCGGTGCCGGGGAGCTGTTTTTT.

This rearrangement joins TRBV5-1 to TRBJ2-1; D call uncertain. The CDR3 runs 11 residues. V lost 2 bases and J 10 bases, leaving 7 bases between the germline ends. Per the germline V gene, CDR1 is SGHRS and CDR2 is YFSETQ. The CDR3, as DNA: TGCGCCAGCAGCTTAACCGAGGAGCAGTTCTTC. Translation gives CASSLTEEQFF.

The V and J genes are TRBV19 and TRBJ2-1, with D perhaps TRBD2 (6 bases). The V end was cut by 3 bases, the J end by 10 bases, with 13 bases between. The CDR3 is 13 residues long. Germline loops: CDR1 LNHDA, CDR2 SQIVND (reference sequence). This CDR3 reads CASSILTSSEQFF. As DNA, the CDR3 is TGTGCCAGTAGTATCCTGACTAGTAGCGAGCAGTTCTTC.

In this sample, this clone turned up a few times. CDR3 residues: CASSLDRAYEQYF. CDR3 DNA sequence: TGTGCCAGCAGCCTGGACAGGGCCTACGAGCAGTACTTC. The chain recombines TRBV7-3 with TRBJ2-7, with TRBD1 matching 8 bases. This CDR3 has 13 residues. V lost 5 bases and J lost 2; bases outside the gene matches: 2. Germline V gene data show CDR1 as SGHTA and CDR2 as FQGTGA.

The gene calls are TRBV7-9 and TRBJ1-6, with D uncertain. V gave up 1 base and J gave up 6 bases, with 7 bases separating them. The CDR3 consists of 14 residues. Germline CDR1 and CDR2: SEHNR and FQNEAQ (reference sequence). CDR3 bases: TGTGCCAGCAGCTTAGGTGAGGGTAATTCACCCCTCCACTTT. Translating gives CASSLGEGNSPLHF. The full variable domain, rest sourced from reference TRBV7-9 and TRBJ1-6, is DTGVSQNPRHKITKRGQNVTFRCDPISEHNRLYWYRQTLGQGPEFLTYFQNEAQLEKSRLLSDRFSAERPKGSFSTLEIQRTEQGDSAMYLCASSLGEGNSPLHFGNGTRLTVT.

This chain joins TRBV7-2 and TRBJ2-3; TRBD1 might be the D (6 bases). The CDR3 has 15 residues. Germline CDR1 SGHTA, CDR2 FQGNSA. V gave up 5 bases and J gave up 5 bases, with 17 bases separating them. In DNA form, the CDR3 reads TGTGCCAGCAGCCCTGCCGCGAGAGGGGGAGATACGCAGTATTTT. Its translation: CASSPAARGGDTQYF.

The J gene is TRBJ2-3, the V gene TRBV6-1, with 9 positions matching TRBD2. The CDR3 runs to 21 residues. Germline values: CDR1 MNHNS, CDR2 SASEGT. Trimming cost V 1 base and J 0 bases; bases outside gene matches: 17. CDR3: CASSEVHGLAGISSSTDTQYF. The DNA for the CDR3 is TGTGCCAGCAGTGAAGTTCACGGCCTAGCGGGAATCTCTTCTAGCACAGATACGCAGTATTTT.

This clone came up a few times. This sequence joins TRBV11-2 and TRBJ2-1, with D possibly TRBD2 on 6 matching bases. The CDR3 extends over 17 amino acids. Looked up from germline, CDR1 is SGHAT and CDR2 is FQNNGV. The V end was cut by 5 bases, the J end by 2 bases, with 19 bases between. CDR3 sequence reads: CASSPLVAANAYNEQFF. In DNA, the CDR3 is TGTGCCAGCAGCCCCTTGGTAGCGGCTAATGCCTACAATGAGCAGTTCTTC.

This chain uses TRBV7-2 with TRBJ1-5; D might be TRBD1 (5 bases). Germline lookup yields CDR1 SGHTA and CDR2 FQGNSA. V was trimmed by 3 bases and J by 2 bases, leaving 11 bases between them. CDR3 length equals 15 residues. CDR3 region: CASSLRRDRNQPQHF. The CDR3 nucleotides read TGTGCCAGCAGCTTGAGGCGGGACCGCAATCAGCCCCAGCATTTT.

This clone appeared a few times. This chain links TRBV7-9 with TRBJ2-1; D not certain. Germline V gene lookup returns CDR1 SEHNR and CDR2 FQNEAQ (reference sequence). V was shortened by 6 bases and J by 1 base, with 13 bases between the two germline ends. CDR3 size: 15 residues. CDR3 coding DNA: TGTGCCAGCAGGCTATCTCGGTCTTCCTACAATGAGCAGTTCTTC. This sequence encodes CASRLSRSSYNEQFF.

This clone was detected a few times. Other DNA variants within this sample encode the same CDR3. This sequence joins TRBV7-3 and TRBJ2-1; 8 bases match TRBD2. There are 15 residues in the CDR3. Trimming at V came to 3 bases and at J to 2 bases, leaving 3 bases not matched to a gene. Germline V gene data show CDR1 as SGHTA and CDR2 as FQGTGA. The CDR3 sequence: CASSFAGGAYNEQFF. The CDR3 DNA sequence: TGTGCCAGCAGCTTCGCGGGAGGCGCCTACAATGAGCAGTTCTTC.

The V and J genes are TRBV5-8 and TRBJ2-1; D uncertain. The CDR3 is 10 residues long. V was shortened by 2 bases and J by 9 bases, with 3 bases between the two germline ends. Germline lookup yields CDR1 SGHTS and CDR2 YDEGEE. CDR3 sequence reads: CASSFVEQFF. In DNA, the CDR3 is TGTGCCAGCAGCTTCGTTGAGCAGTTCTTC. Combining the CDR3 with reference TRBV5-8 and TRBJ2-1 gives the whole variable domain EAGVTQSPTHLIKTRGQQATLRCSPISGHTSVYWYQQALGLGLQFLLWYDEGEERNRGNFPPRFSGRQFPNYSSELNVNALELEDSALYLCASSFVEQFFGPGTRLTVL.

This clone was seen a few times. This rearrangement joins TRBV7-8 to TRBJ1-4, with D possibly being TRBD1 (5 bases). Germline loops: CDR1 SGHVS, CDR2 FQNEAQ. The length of the CDR3 is 18 residues. V was trimmed by 5 bases and J by 4 bases, leaving 23 bases between them. Here the CDR3 reads CASSLKSGGFQGNEKLFF. In DNA form, the CDR3 reads TGTGCCAGCAGCCTCAAAAGCGGGGGGTTTCAGGGTAATGAAAAACTGTTTTTT.

V gene TRBV7-2 combines with J gene TRBJ2-2, with D maybe TRBD1 (5 bases). The V end was cut by 7 bases, the J end by 1 base, with 22 bases between. This CDR3 is 18 amino acids long. Germline V CDR1 and CDR2: SGHTA, FQGNSA. Here the CDR3 reads CASTPHGQGELNTGELFF. In nucleotides, the CDR3 is TGTGCCAGCACTCCGCACGGACAAGGGGAACTGAACACCGGGGAGCTGTTTTTT.

The chain joins TRBV5-4 to TRBJ1-5, with TRBD1 as a possible D gene (5 bases). The V end was cut by 0 bases, the J end by 9 bases, with 10 bases between. The CDR3 runs 13 residues. Looked up from germline, CDR1 is SGHNT and CDR2 is YYREEE (reference sequence). DNA for the CDR3: TGTGCCAGCAGCTTGGGGACTACAGGGCCCCAGCATTTT. Amino acid sequence: CASSLGTTGPQHF.

This clone was recorded once. The chain combines TRBV5-4 with TRBJ2-7; D ambiguous. The CDR3 runs to 14 residues. V was trimmed by 5 bases and J by 1 base, leaving 13 bases between them. The germline gives CDR1 SGHNT, CDR2 YYREEE (reference sequence). The CDR3 DNA sequence: TGTGCCAGCAGATACGACACCAATTCCTACGAGCAGTACTTC. Protein product: CASRYDTNSYEQYF. Looking up the rest from reference TRBV5-4 and TRBJ2-7 gives the full variable domain: ETGVTQSPTHLIKTRGQQVTLRCSSQSGHNTVSWYQQALGQGPQFIFQYYREEENGRGNFPPRFSGLQFPNYSSELNVNALELDDSALYLCASRYDTNSYEQYFGPGTRLTVT.

This clone was observed a few times. Other DNA sequences from this sample encode an identical CDR3 as well. The chain employs TRBV5-4 and TRBJ1-2; D may be TRBD1 (6 bases). The germline gives CDR1 SGHNT, CDR2 YYREEE (reference sequence). Trimming took 2 bases from V and 4 from J, leaving 9 bases between them. This CDR3 contains 13 residues. The CDR3 nucleotides read TGTGCCAGCAGCTTACAGGGTCTCTATGGCTACACCTTC. Protein product: CASSLQGLYGYTF.

The gene calls are TRBV7-9 and TRBJ1-1, with 7 bases fitting TRBD1. V trimming: 0 bases; J trimming: 1 base; junction bases outside the gene matches: 8. The CDR3 extends over 17 amino acids. The V gene's germline CDR1 is SEHNR and CDR2 FQNEAQ (reference sequence). DNA of the CDR3: TGTGCCAGCAGCTTAGCGAATTTTGGGACAGAGAACACTGAAGCTTTCTTT. Translation gives CASSLANFGTENTEAFF. The variable domain in full, with the rest retrieved from reference TRBV7-9 and TRBJ1-1, is DTGVSQNPRHKITKRGQNVTFRCDPISEHNRLYWYRQTLGQGPEFLTYFQNEAQLEKSRLLSDRFSAERPKGSFSTLEIQRTEQGDSAMYLCASSLANFGTENTEAFFGQGTRLTVV.

The rearrangement uses TRBV6-5 and TRBJ1-1, with 7 bases that match TRBD1. Germline CDR1 is MNHEY and CDR2 is SVGAGI. This CDR3 comprises 13 residues. With 0 bases clipped from V and 11 bases from J, the junction kept 6 bases outside the gene matches. CDR3 amino acids: CASSYSGGRGAFF. In DNA form, the CDR3 reads TGTGCCAGCAGTTACTCAGGGGGCCGAGGGGCTTTCTTT.

The rearrangement uses TRBV7-2 and TRBJ1-1; D is perhaps TRBD1 (5 bases). CDR3 length equals 13 residues. The V gene's germline CDR1 is SGHTA and CDR2 FQGNSA. V gave up 2 bases and J gave up 3 bases, with 7 bases separating them. CDR3 in DNA: TGTGCCAGCAGCTTATCAGGGTACACTGAAGCTTTCTTT. As protein: CASSLSGYTEAFF.

Concerning this clone: The sample carries other DNA sequences with the same CDR3. This chain links TRBV6-1 with TRBJ2-7, with D tentatively TRBD1 (7 bases). V was shortened by 4 bases and J by 3 bases, with 16 bases between the two germline ends. CDR3 length: 15 amino acids. Germline V gene sequence: CDR1 MNHNS, CDR2 SASEGT. The CDR3 loop reads CASSVLAGGFYEQYF. CDR3 bases: TGTGCCAGCAGTGTTTTAGCAGGGGGGTTCTACGAGCAGTACTTC.

This chain links TRBV29-1 with TRBJ2-3; 10 bases align to TRBD2. This CDR3 has 13 residues. V lost 7 bases, J lost 6 bases, and 7 bases stayed unmatched. Germline V CDR1 and CDR2: SQVTM, ANQGSEA. Here the CDR3 reads CSARGTSDDTQYF. CDR3 bases: TGCAGCGCGCGCGGGACTAGCGATGATACGCAGTATTTT.